These 22 T cell receptor beta chains were all obtained from the same sample, sequenced in a study of CD8+ T cells in alopecia areata. Following extraction, RNA underwent reverse transcription to cDNA, which served as the sequencing template. Sequencing was performed with immunoSEQ multiplex PCR; in TCRdb, only in-frame clones are kept and a portion is missing. The table lists more than 150,000 clones, about 60% of them singletons. Treatment: oral pan-JAK inhibitor, 5-10 mg twice daily. The source was CD8+ T cells sorted from blood, collected at week 24, from a patient treated with tofacitinib. These receptors were taken from a human donor with alopecia areata.

This sequence joins TRBV13 and TRBJ1-6; D possibly corresponds to TRBD1 (6 bases). Germline values: CDR1 PRHDT, CDR2 FYEKMQ (reference sequence). The CDR3 runs to 15 residues. Trimming removed 5 bases from V and 7 bases from J, with 15 bases in between. DNA of the CDR3: TGTGCCAGCAGCCCCTCCACAGGGAACAATTCACCCCTCCACTTT. Amino acid sequence: CASSPSTGNNSPLHF.

This clone was picked up a small number of times. One junction end does not reproduce the germline sequence, and a read error may be involved. The chain recombines TRBV5-6 with TRBJ2-5, with D possibly being TRBD1 or TRBD2 (5 bases each). Germline CDR1 is SGHDT and CDR2 is YYEEEE. The CDR3 is made up of 13 amino acids. CDR3 amino acids: CASSPGTQGTQYF. As DNA, the CDR3 is TGTGCCAGCAGCCCCGGGACCCAAGGGACCCAGTACTTC.

The chain employs TRBV7-9 and TRBJ1-4, with TRBD1 identical over 9 bases. Looked up from germline, CDR1 is SEHNR and CDR2 is FQNEAQ (reference sequence). J was trimmed by 8 bases and V by 6 bases; bases with no gene match: 7. The CDR3 contains 14 residues. CDR3: CASSSPTGGEKLFF. CDR3 nucleotides: TGTGCCAGCAGTTCTCCGACAGGGGGAGAAAAACTGTTTTTT.

This chain connects TRBV6-5 to TRBJ2-7, with 8 bases that match TRBD2. J lost 0 bases, V lost 3 bases, and 4 bases had no gene match. Germline-derived CDR1 and CDR2 are MNHEY and SVGAGI. This CDR3 comprises 15 residues. The CDR3 region is CASSYSGTSSYEQYF. The DNA of the CDR3 is TGTGCCAGCAGTTATAGCGGGACCAGCTCCTACGAGCAGTACTTC.

This clone was seen more than once but under ten times. V gene TRBV30 combines with J gene TRBJ2-7; D gene uncertain. The germline V gene has CDR1 GTSNPN and CDR2 SVGIG (reference sequence). This CDR3 comprises 13 residues. Trimming stripped 3 bases from V and 1 base from J, with 10 bases between. The CDR3 coding sequence is TGTGCCTGGAGGCCGGACGTATCCTACGAGCAGTACTTC. Amino acid sequence: CAWRPDVSYEQYF.

This chain connects TRBV6-5 to TRBJ2-1, with D perhaps matching TRBD1 (6 bases). The V end was cut by 5 bases, the J end by 8 bases, with 16 bases between. The CDR3 sequence is 14 residues long. The germline V gene has CDR1 MNHEY and CDR2 SVGAGI. CDR3 amino acids: CASSRRSRQDEQFF. DNA of the CDR3: TGTGCCAGCAGTCGACGATCTAGACAGGATGAGCAGTTCTTC.

This clone was seen a handful of times. In DNA form, the CDR3 reads TGTGCCAGCAGCTTTGGTCAGGGATTCGGTAACGAGCAGTACTTC. Translation: CASSFGQGFGNEQYF. V gene TRBV5-6 combines with J gene TRBJ2-7; D is possibly TRBD1 (5 bases). The CDR3 runs to 15 residues. CDR1 is SGHDT, CDR2 YYEEEE, per germline. The V and J ends lost 2 bases and 5 bases respectively, with 17 bases between them.

This rearrangement joins TRBV6-4 to TRBJ1-2; D is uncertain. Germline CDR1 and CDR2: MRHNA and SNTAGT. Trimming cost V 0 bases and J 2 bases, with 10 bases left between them. The CDR3 loop spans 15 amino acids. This chain's CDR3 is CASSDSATPNYGYTF. The CDR3 region has the DNA TGTGCCAGCAGTGACTCGGCCACCCCAAACTATGGCTACACCTTC.

Written as DNA, the CDR3 is TGCAGCGTTGAAGGAGGGGGGGGCGTTGCAGATACGCAGTATTTT. It translates to CSVEGGGGVADTQYF. V is TRBV29-1 and J is TRBJ2-3; D perhaps matches TRBD2 (7 bases). CDR1 and CDR2 from the germline V gene are SQVTM and ANQGSEA. The length of the CDR3 is 15 residues. V was clipped by 1 base and J by 4 bases, with 15 bases between them.

The chain employs TRBV9 and TRBJ2-6, with D uncertain. The V and J ends lost 0 bases and 0 bases respectively, with 10 bases between them. From germline, CDR1 is SGDLS and CDR2 YYNGEE. This CDR3 spans 17 amino acids. The CDR3 sequence: CASSVADADSGANVLTF. The CDR3 coding sequence is TGTGCCAGCAGCGTAGCGGACGCTGACTCTGGGGCCAACGTCCTGACTTTC.

The chain employs TRBV29-1 and TRBJ2-1; D gene uncertain. The CDR3 runs 11 residues. V gave up 4 bases and J gave up 8 bases, with 9 bases separating them. Germline assignment: CDR1 SQVTM and CDR2 ANQGSEA. In nucleotides, the CDR3 is TGCAGCGTTGCCAAGGGCTATGAGCAGTTCTTC. The encoded protein is CSVAKGYEQFF.

The J gene is TRBJ1-1, the V gene TRBV18; D uncertain. Germline V CDR1 and CDR2: KGHSH, LQKENI. This CDR3 has 15 amino acids. Trimming pared 2 bases from V and 4 bases from J, leaving 14 bases between. CDR3 nucleotides: TGTGCCAGCTCACCAACCCAACGAGTTGCCACTGAAGCTTTCTTT. As protein: CASSPTQRVATEAFF. Variable domain in full (rest from reference TRBV18 and TRBJ1-1): NAGVMQNPRHLVRRRGQEARLRCSPMKGHSHVYWYRQLPEEGLKFMVYLQKENIIDESGMPKERFSAEFPKEGPSILRIQQVVRGDSAAYFCASSPTQRVATEAFFGQGTRLTVV.

The chain carries TRBV29-1 and TRBJ2-7; D gene ambiguous. Trimming shortened V by 5 bases and J by 4 bases, and 9 bases separated the two germline ends. The CDR3 has 11 residues. The germline CDR1 and CDR2 sequences are SQVTM and ANQGSEA. The DNA of the CDR3 is TGCAGCGTTACTAACAGTTACGAGCAGTACTTC. Translating it yields CSVTNSYEQYF.

This clone was seen only once. The chain carries TRBV4-1 and TRBJ1-2; D not resolved. The V end was cut by 2 bases, the J end by 6 bases, with 13 bases between. Germline loops: CDR1 MGHRA, CDR2 YSYEKL. The CDR3 has 14 residues. The CDR3 loop is CASSQFIPPDGYTF. DNA of the CDR3: TGCGCCAGCAGCCAATTCATTCCGCCCGATGGCTACACCTTC.

This clone occurred once. The chain employs TRBV30 and TRBJ1-2, with 8 bases aligning to TRBD1. Unmatched junction bases numbered 7, after V lost 0 bases and J lost 4 bases. The CDR3 is 15 residues long. In germline, CDR1 is GTSNPN, CDR2 SVGIG (reference sequence). The CDR3 sequence: CAWSVGAGGLYGYTF. The CDR3 region has the DNA TGTGCCTGGAGTGTAGGAGCAGGGGGCCTCTATGGCTACACCTTC.

The chain links TRBV5-6 to TRBJ2-1; D unresolved. V lost 4 bases, J lost 7 bases, and 12 bases lay in between. The CDR3 extends over 13 amino acids. Per germline, CDR1 SGHDT and CDR2 YYEEEE. CDR3 sequence reads: CASSMGRGNEQFF. In DNA form, the CDR3 reads TGTGCCAGCAGCATGGGCCGTGGGAATGAGCAGTTCTTC.

The V call is TRBV27, the J call TRBJ2-5; 8 bases agree with TRBD2. The V and J ends lost 6 bases and 3 bases, in that order; junction bases with no gene match: 6. Germline lookup yields CDR1 MNHEY and CDR2 SMNVEV (reference sequence). CDR3 length: 14 residues. CDR3 sequence: CASRRAGEKETQYF. The CDR3 DNA is TGTGCCAGCAGGCGAGCGGGGGAGAAAGAGACCCAGTACTTC.

V gene TRBV7-9 combines with J gene TRBJ2-2; unclear D gene. The CDR3 has 11 residues. V lost 2 bases, J lost 8 bases, and 3 bases lay in between. Germline assignment: CDR1 SEHNR and CDR2 FQNEAQ (reference sequence). CDR3 region: CASSLMGELFF. CDR3 DNA: TGTGCCAGCAGCTTAATGGGGGAGCTGTTTTTT.

This chain links TRBV9 with TRBJ2-5; tentatively, D is TRBD1 or TRBD2 (5 bases each). CDR1 and CDR2 from the germline V gene are SGDLS and YYNGEE. The V end was cut by 0 bases, the J end by 5 bases, with 14 bases between. The CDR3 contains 15 residues. CDR3: CASSVGTGTGETQYF. Written as DNA, the CDR3 is TGTGCCAGCAGCGTAGGAACAGGCACGGGGGAGACCCAGTACTTC.

This clone was seen more than once but under ten times. The chain joins TRBV19 to TRBJ2-7; 11 bases are shared with TRBD2. Germline V lookup: CDR1 LNHDA, CDR2 SQIVND (reference sequence). Trimming took 5 bases from V and 3 from J; bases not matched to a gene: 3. The length of the CDR3 is 14 residues. The CDR3 DNA reads TGTGCCAGTAGTCCGCTAGCGGGGGGCTACGAGCAGTACTTC. Translated, it gives CASSPLAGGYEQYF.

This sequence joins TRBV14 and TRBJ1-1; TRBD1 might be the D (5 bases). Germline assignment: CDR1 SGHDN and CDR2 FVKESK. This CDR3 has 13 residues. Trimming removed 5 bases at V and 5 bases at J, with 12 bases between. CDR3 in amino acids: CASSYAGGTEAFF. The DNA for the CDR3 is TGTGCCAGCAGCTACGCCGGGGGGACTGAAGCTTTCTTT.

Of note for this clone: The sample carries other DNA sequences with the same CDR3. The rearrangement links TRBV13 to TRBJ1-5, with D hard to call. Between the trimmed V and J ends, which lost 0 bases and 7 bases, there was a span of 4 bases. This CDR3 has 12 residues. Looked up from germline, CDR1 is PRHDT and CDR2 is FYEKMQ (reference sequence). This CDR3 is CASSLGRQPQHF. DNA of the CDR3: TGTGCCAGCAGCTTAGGTCGGCAGCCCCAGCATTTT.